This T cell receptor (beta chain) was identified during a study of cytomegalovirus exposure and HLA in healthy donors. Amplification used 60 Vbeta primers and 13 Jbeta primers. Profiling relied on immunoSEQ multiplex PCR, and the TCRdb table lists in-frame clones only, not all of them. The table records 150,000 to 200,000 clones, 60% to 80% of them present only once. CDR3 size: 14 residues. Per the germline V gene, CDR1 is SGHRS and CDR2 is YFSETQ. Unmatched junction bases numbered 6, after V lost 4 bases and J lost 9 bases. This clone was observed a single time. Material for sequencing was PBMCs. The chain recombines TRBV5-1 with TRBJ2-4; 11 bases align to TRBD1. The origin of this receptor is a female donor in good health and CMV-seronegative. The DNA of the CDR3 is TGCGCCAGCAGCCCGGGACAGGGGGTTGGCATTCAGTACTTC. This codes for CASSPGQGVGIQYF. Variable domain in full (rest from reference TRBV5-1 and TRBJ2-4): KAGVTQTPRYLIKTRGQQVTLSCSPISGHRSVSWYQQTPGQGLQFLFEYFSETQRNKGNFPGRFSGRQFSNSRSEMNVSTLELGDSALYLCASSPGQGVGIQYFGAGTRLSVL.